These T cell receptor beta chains were read from a single sample in a study of T cell responses to AZD1222 COVID-19 vaccine. Assay: immunoSEQ multiplex PCR; the TCRdb copy retains only in-frame clones and omits some. This table holds 75,000 to 100,000 clones, roughly 90% found once. Sequenced here: peripheral blood, sampled on day 0 of AZD1222 vaccination. Receptors were obtained from an adult in good health. Each CDR3 is given with its conserved first and last residue. A D gene is named only where the DNA matches it firmly. Only part of the rows carry a size: once, few, many, or a class if the clone is expanded.

v_call	clone_size	d_call	j_call	cdr3_aa	cdr3_nt
TRBV30	-	TRBD1	TRBJ1-5	CACGTGGDQPQHF	TGTGCCTGCGGGACAGGGGGAGATCAGCCCCAGCATTTT
TRBV27	-	-	TRBJ2-7	CASRGEYEQYF	TGTGCCAGCAGAGGGGAGTACGAGCAGTACTTC
TRBV5-4	-	TRBD2	TRBJ2-7	CASSSFGRGVNYEQYF	TGTGCCAGCAGCTCCTTCGGGCGGGGGGTCAATTACGAGCAGTACTTC
TRBV10-3	-	TRBD2	TRBJ2-3	CAITSGGGTDTQYF	TGTGCCATCACCAGCGGGGGAGGGACAGATACGCAGTATTTT
TRBV7-2	-	TRBD1	TRBJ1-2	CASSERLPGQGYFQRGYTF	TGTGCCAGCAGCGAAAGATTACCGGGACAGGGGTATTTTCAGCGTGGCTACACCTTC
TRBV2	-	TRBD1	TRBJ2-7	CASSEAAFVGTGDSEEQYF	TGTGCCAGCAGTGAAGCGGCGTTTGTCGGGACAGGGGATTCCGAAGAGCAGTACTTC
TRBV6-5	-	-	TRBJ1-3	CASSNGQRNTIYF	TGTGCCAGCAGTAATGGACAGAGAAACACCATATATTTT
TRBV19	once	TRBD1	TRBJ1-5	CASSTLGTGGGNQPQHF	TGTGCCAGTAGTACCCTGGGAACAGGGGGCGGCAATCAGCCCCAGCATTTT
TRBV3-1/TRBV3-2	few	-	TRBJ1-1	CASSQGAGANTEAFF	TGTGCCAGCAGCCAAGGGGCAGGGGCGAACACTGAAGCTTTCTTT
TRBV4-1	few	TRBD1	TRBJ1-2	CASSQGTGASGYTF	TGCGCCAGCAGCCAAGGGACAGGGGCTAGTGGCTACACCTTC
TRBV4-1	once	TRBD1	TRBJ1-5	CASSQGDRANQPQHF	TGCGCCAGCAGCCAAGGGGACAGGGCCAATCAGCCCCAGCATTTT
TRBV4-3	-	-	TRBJ2-1	CASSHNPAYDSGWNEQFF	TGCGCCAGCAGCCATAACCCCGCTTATGACAGTGGTTGGAATGAGCAGTTCTTC
TRBV12-3/TRBV12-4	-	-	TRBJ1-6	CASSLNSPLHF	TGTGCCAGCAGTTTAAATTCACCCCTCCACTTT
TRBV7-2	-	TRBD2	TRBJ2-3	CASSPHSGGASDTQYF	TGTGCCAGCAGCCCTCATAGCGGGGGGGCTTCAGATACGCAGTATTTT
TRBV24-1	-	-	TRBJ1-2	CATSGGSYGYTF	TGTGCCACCAGTGGGGGGTCGTATGGCTACACCTTC
TRBV9	once	TRBD1	TRBJ1-4	CASSEGGFNEKLFF	TGTGCCAGCAGCGAAGGGGGCTTTAATGAAAAACTGTTTTTT
TRBV7-2	once	TRBD1	TRBJ2-7	CASSPGGANSYEQYF	TGTGCCAGCAGCCCAGGGGGCGCAAACTCCTACGAGCAGTACTTC
TRBV5-4	-	TRBD2	TRBJ2-2	CASSLRLAGVLGELFF	TGTGCCAGCAGCTTGAGACTAGCGGGGGTACTCGGGGAGCTGTTTTTT
TRBV5-1	-	-	TRBJ1-1	CASSLVRDGTEAFF	TGCGCCAGCAGCTTGGTGAGGGACGGAACTGAAGCTTTCTTT
TRBV5-1	-	-	TRBJ2-5	CASNLPQETQYF	TGCGCCAGCAACCTACCCCAAGAGACCCAGTACTTC
TRBV2	-	-	TRBJ1-1	CASSGAQNTEAFF	TGTGCCAGCAGTGGGGCCCAGAACACTGAAGCTTTCTTT
TRBV7-2	-	-	TRBJ2-5	CASSLGRIQETQYF	TGTGCCAGCAGCTTAGGTCGGATCCAAGAGACCCAGTACTTC